This T cell receptor beta chain emerged from a study of T cell responses to AZD1222 COVID-19 vaccine (dated by TCRdb to the early 2020s). For context, the study as a whole: TCR sequencing was performed for roughly 250 trial participants, of whom around 200 were given two doses of AZD1222 and approximately 26 were given two doses of MenACWY control vaccine. Trial participants were enrolled by age into 18-55, 56-69 and 70-plus year subgroups, with roughly 150, 30 and 60 TCR-sequenced participants respectively.

The CDR3 regions of human TCRbeta chains were analyzed by immunosequencing. From the authors' description of their analysis: Repertoire TCRs were checked for matches against a reference library of SARS-CoV-2-specific TCRs that had been generated using the MIRA antigen-specificity platform. Breadth meant the fraction of unique TCRs that were SARS-CoV-2-associated, whereas depth meant the fraction of total T cells that were SARS-CoV-2-associated. Using the MIRA data, each spike-specific TCR was assigned both to the spike region to which the TCR was reactive and to a CD4 or CD8 class. Log10-transformed breadth and depth values were compared by one-way ANOVA with Sidak's multiple comparisons tests. TCRdb carries this immuneACCESS record with in-frame sequences only. Its versions omit some clonotypes, under half of them owing to an unresolved V gene in the studies checked, with the rest unexplained. D and trimming come from the DNA, and the V and J calls and clone size come from that table. The sample yields 140,000 or so clones; about 89% were counted once. 7.5% of the sample is in the top ten clones.

Broad study findings and their caveats: The 56-69-year group was small, and its depth increase did not reach significance, likely because of low power. Conclusions about previously exposed vaccinees are limited, since just six AZD1222 recipients were seropositive for SARS-CoV-2 at baseline. Reportedly, close to half of the unique spike-specific TCRs recognized epitopes lying outside the regions that are mutated in the B.1.351 and B.1.1.7 variants. The vaccine-associated CD4 TCRs covered the entire spike protein, and the dominant responses fell in regions 160-218 and 743-854. After two AZD1222 doses, spike-specific TCR breadth and depth were significantly higher than at day 0 and than in MenACWY recipients. Most participants were white British and females outnumbered males, and the authors suggested that clonal diversity may have been underestimated. Because no samples from the day 14 peak response were available, repertoires could be characterized only after the peak T cell response.

Of note for this clone: Its specific antigen is unknown. Qualities for individual bases were not recorded, and no much larger clone is one base off.

The CDR3 covers 17 residues, taking in both the cysteine and the phenylalanine. The kept DNA is CDR3 alone, 51 bases in frame from the first base. CDR1 and CDR2 are drawn from the germline V gene: MDHEN, SYDVKM. Trimming takes 5 bases off V and 4 bases off J; junction bases not matched to a gene: 8. This specimen's time point label, per the study, means: about 28 days (+/-7) after the second vaccine dose. The treatment or condition label on this specimen signifies: meningococcal conjugate vaccine given as trial control. Vaccinee samples were obtained from the UK trials COV001 and COV002, which included a single-blind randomized controlled phase 2/3 trial of AZD1222 (ChAdOx1 nCoV-19) in healthy adults. Trial participant PBMC samples were collected at day 0 and day 28 after the second dose for TCRbeta chain sequencing.

Source: peripheral blood, taken 28 days after the second dose of the MenACWY control vaccine. The V and J segments used are TRBV28 and TRBJ2-2, with 12 central nucleotides matching TRBD2. The sequence derives from an adult who received the MenACWY meningococcal vaccine as a control. The CDR3 sequence is CASSHAGTSGFTGELFF. Read as DNA, the sequence is TGTGCCAGCAGTCACGCGGGGACTAGCGGGTTCACCGGGGAGCTGTTTTTT.